The 27 T cell receptor beta chains reported below all come from one sample, sequenced in a study of blood T cell repertoires in COVID-19. The assay was immunoSEQ multiplex PCR, and TCRdb's table has in-frame clones only and misses some. Altogether about 130,000 clones are present, roughly nine tenths being singletons, with the ten largest covering about 4.6%. Sequenced input: peripheral blood. Every receptor here comes from a man aged 55 to 70 with COVID-19, enrolled during active disease.

The rearrangement links TRBV7-4 to TRBJ2-7; D gene uncertain. The V end was cut by 1 base, the J end by 0 bases, with 10 bases between. The CDR3 runs to 15 residues. The germline V gene encodes CDR1 SGHVT and CDR2 SQSDAQ. The CDR3 here is CASSLGYLSSYEQYF. CDR3 nucleotides: TGTGCCAGCAGCTTAGGTTACTTGAGCTCCTACGAGCAGTACTTC.

This clone occurred once. J is TRBJ1-3 and V is TRBV24-1; D is uncertain. Trimming shortened V by 4 bases and J by 0 bases, and 12 bases separated the two germline ends. The CDR3 is 16 residues long. From germline, CDR1 is KGHDR and CDR2 SFDVKD. The CDR3 nucleotides read TGTGCCACCAGTGACGCACCTAGTGGCTCTGGAAACACCATATATTTT. It specifies CATSDAPSGSGNTIYF.

V gene TRBV2 combines with J gene TRBJ2-1; maybe TRBD1 (6 bases). V was shortened by 6 bases and J by 6 bases, with 15 bases between the two germline ends. Per the germline V gene, CDR1 is SNHLY and CDR2 is FYNNEI. The CDR3 loop spans 14 amino acids. CDR3 protein: CASRPTGHTNEQFF. Written as DNA, the CDR3 is TGTGCCAGCAGACCCACGGGACACACCAATGAGCAGTTCTTC.

The chain combines TRBV14 with TRBJ2-2; D ambiguous. The V gene lost 0 bases and the J gene lost 4 bases, with 15 bases spanning the gap. Germline V CDR1 and CDR2: SGHDN, FVKESK. This CDR3 has 17 residues. The CDR3 region is CASSQDITKSFTGELFF. For the CDR3, the DNA is TGTGCCAGCAGCCAAGATATCACGAAAAGCTTCACCGGGGAGCTGTTTTTT.

The chain combines TRBV20-1 with TRBJ2-1; D is perhaps TRBD2 (6 bases). V gave up 3 bases and J gave up 6 bases, with 15 bases separating them. This CDR3 region has 14 residues. Germline V gene lookup returns CDR1 DFQATT and CDR2 SNEGSKA (reference sequence). CDR3 in DNA: TGCAGTGCTAGTGCGGGACTCAATCTCAATGAGCAGTTCTTC. It is translated as CSASAGLNLNEQFF.

V and J are TRBV19 and TRBJ2-5, with no clear D. The CDR3 runs 13 residues. Germline V gives CDR1 LNHDA, CDR2 SQIVND (reference sequence). Trimming removed 4 bases from V and 2 bases from J, with 8 bases in between. This chain's CDR3 is CASSTGRQETQYF. CDR3 bases: TGTGCCAGTAGTACAGGTCGACAAGAGACCCAGTACTTC.

The chain recombines TRBV27 with TRBJ2-1, with TRBD2 as a possible D gene (5 bases). Germline CDR1 and CDR2: MNHEY and SMNVEV (reference sequence). The CDR3 is 16 amino acids. Between the trimmed V and J ends, which lost 0 bases and 7 bases, there was a span of 16 bases. The CDR3 is CASSLSPGWGQNEQFF. CDR3 DNA sequence: TGTGCCAGCAGTTTATCTCCGGGATGGGGTCAGAATGAGCAGTTCTTC.

This chain joins TRBV7-7 and TRBJ2-2; the match to TRBD2 covers 7 bases. The V and J ends lost 3 bases and 5 bases, in that order; junction bases with no gene match: 15. Germline CDR1 SSHAT, CDR2 FNYEAQ (reference sequence). The CDR3 covers 18 residues. CDR3 sequence: CASSLRILAPTNTGELFF. The CDR3 nucleotides read TGTGCCAGCAGCTTGCGGATACTAGCGCCCACTAATACCGGGGAGCTGTTTTTT.

A single count supports this clone. The rearrangement joins TRBV5-1 to TRBJ2-7; 10 nucleotides align to TRBD1. In germline, CDR1 is SGHRS, CDR2 YFSETQ. The CDR3 runs 16 residues. J lost 6 bases, V lost 5 bases, and 14 bases had no gene match. As DNA, the CDR3 is TGCGCCAGCAGAACCATAGACGGGACAGGGGAGAGCGAGCAGTACTTC. Protein: CASRTIDGTGESEQYF.

The chain uses TRBV6-5 and TRBJ2-5; TRBD2 might be the D (6 bases). V was clipped by 5 bases and J by 5 bases, with 18 bases between them. CDR1 and CDR2 from the germline V gene are MNHEY and SVGAGI. CDR3 length equals 15 residues. The CDR3 DNA follows: TGTGCCAGCAGTACTTTAATTACAGGAGGGGAGACCCAGTACTTC. Amino acid sequence: CASSTLITGGETQYF.

Written as DNA, the CDR3 is TGTGCTAGTGGTCCTCCGGGTCCTTCCTACGAGCAGTACTTC. As protein: CASGPPGPSYEQYF. The chain couples TRBV12-5 to TRBJ2-7, with unresolved D. Germline assignment: CDR1 LGHNT and CDR2 FRNRAP. The CDR3 is 14 residues long. V shed 5 bases and J shed 1 base, with 12 bases lying between them.

The chain links TRBV12-5 to TRBJ2-1; 9 bases agree with TRBD2. Unmatched junction bases numbered 14, after V lost 5 bases and J lost 9 bases. Looked up from germline, CDR1 is LGHNT and CDR2 is FRNRAP. This CDR3 is built from 16 residues. This CDR3 reads CASGAGGGRALGEQFF. In DNA form, the CDR3 reads TGTGCTAGTGGTGCTGGCGGCGGGAGGGCCCTCGGTGAGCAGTTCTTC.

This chain uses TRBV21-1 with TRBJ1-1; the table's D call, TRBD1, has no DNA check behind it. TRBV21-1 constitutes a pseudogene. The CDR3 totals 19 residues. CDR3 bases: TGTGCCAGCAGCAAATCCTTACAGGGGGCGTGTTCAATGAACACTGAAGCTTTCTTT. Protein sequence: CASSKSLQGACSMNTEAFF.

This rearrangement joins TRBV12-1 to TRBJ1-3; TRBD1 is the table's D call, not checked against the DNA. TRBV12-1 is reported as a pseudogene. The CDR3 totals 15 residues. CDR3 sequence: CASSPRQGAGNTIYF. In DNA form, the CDR3 reads TGTGCCAGCAGCCCAAGACAGGGGGCTGGAAACACCATATATTTT.

The chain couples TRBV11-2 to TRBJ1-4; TRBD1 might be the D (6 bases). V was trimmed by 3 bases and J by 6 bases, leaving 14 bases between them. The germline V gene has CDR1 SGHAT and CDR2 FQNNGV. The CDR3 has 15 amino acids. This CDR3 reads CASSLDSVPDEKLFF. The CDR3 DNA reads as TGTGCCAGCAGCTTGGACAGCGTTCCTGATGAAAAACTGTTTTTT.

The V call is TRBV14, the J call TRBJ2-5; maybe TRBD1 (6 bases). This CDR3 comprises 15 residues. Looked up from germline, CDR1 is SGHDN and CDR2 is FVKESK. The V and J ends lost 4 bases and 2 bases respectively, with 14 bases between them. The chain's CDR3 is CASSPLSGTQETQYF. CDR3 DNA sequence: TGTGCCAGCAGCCCTTTGAGTGGGACACAAGAGACCCAGTACTTC.

This chain links TRBV11-3 with TRBJ2-2; 14 bases are shared with TRBD2. Germline lookup yields CDR1 SGHNT and CDR2 YENEEA. CDR3 length: 16 amino acids. V lost 5 bases, J lost 6 bases, and 5 bases stayed unmatched. CDR3 sequence (DNA): TGTGCCAGCAGCCCCTTGGGACTAGCGGGAGCCGGGGAGCTGTTTTTT. Its protein is CASSPLGLAGAGELFF.

The gene calls are TRBV24-1 and TRBJ2-1; TRBD2 matches at 7 bases. This CDR3 region has 16 residues. Germline values: CDR1 KGHDR, CDR2 SFDVKD. After removal of 1 base from V and 5 bases from J, the junction contained 7 bases not matched to a gene. For the CDR3, the DNA is TGTGCCACCAGTGATTTATGGGGGGGGAAAGACAATGAGCAGTTCTTC. Its translation: CATSDLWGGKDNEQFF.

The J gene is TRBJ1-2, the V gene TRBV19; no reliable D call. Germline CDR1 is LNHDA and CDR2 is SQIVND (reference sequence). Trimming took off 2 bases at V and 0 bases at J, with 10 bases between the two ends. The CDR3 runs to 15 residues. The CDR3 here is CASSIQYVSNYGYTF. The CDR3 DNA reads as TGTGCCAGTAGTATACAGTACGTATCTAACTATGGCTACACCTTC.

The chain is built from TRBV29-1 and TRBJ1-1; 7 bases fit TRBD1. CDR1 SQVTM and CDR2 ANQGSEA come from the germline V gene. The CDR3 length is 11 residues. V lost 6 bases to trimming and J lost 4 bases; unmatched junction nucleotides: 2. The CDR3 region has the DNA TGCAGCGTCCCAGGGGGCACTGAAGCTTTCTTT. As protein: CSVPGGTEAFF.

The chain employs TRBV7-8 and TRBJ1-5; 11 bases are a match to TRBD1. The CDR3 runs to 15 residues. Germline V CDR1 and CDR2: SGHVS, FQNEAQ. The V gene end was trimmed by 1 base and the J gene end by 6 bases; junction bases not matched to a gene: 2. The CDR3 reads CASSLGDRGVQPQHF. The CDR3 DNA reads as TGTGCCAGCAGCTTAGGGGACAGGGGGGTTCAGCCCCAGCATTTT. Combining the CDR3 with reference TRBV7-8 and TRBJ1-5 gives the whole variable domain GAGVSQSPRYKVAKRGQDVALRCDPISGHVSLFWYQQALGQGPEFLTYFQNEAQLDKSGLPSDRFFAERPEGSVSTLKIQRTQQEDSAVYLCASSLGDRGVQPQHFGDGTRLSIL.

The V and J genes are TRBV12-3 or TRBV12-4 and TRBJ1-1; no reliable D call. This CDR3 is built from 11 residues. Trimming cost V 2 bases and J 9 bases, with 7 bases left between them. The CDR3 reads CASSLRRKAFF. The CDR3, as DNA: TGTGCCAGCAGTTTAAGGAGAAAAGCTTTCTTT.

This sequence joins TRBV7-8 and TRBJ2-7, with 8 bases fitting TRBD1. The CDR3 has 15 amino acids. Looked up from germline, CDR1 is SGHVS and CDR2 is FQNEAQ. V lost 4 bases and J lost 3; bases outside the gene matches: 8. This CDR3 is CASSSRGTGFYEQYF. For the CDR3, the DNA is TGTGCCAGCAGCTCCCGTGGGACAGGCTTCTACGAGCAGTACTTC.

The V and J genes are TRBV6-4 and TRBJ1-2; 10 positions agree with TRBD1. J gave up 6 bases and V 7 bases, and 5 bases lay outside the gene matches. Germline loops: CDR1 MRHNA, CDR2 SNTAGT. The CDR3 sequence is 13 residues long. The CDR3 DNA is TGTGCCAGCATCGACAGGGGGCTCAATGGCTACACCTTC. This gives the protein CASIDRGLNGYTF.

The chain has TRBV18 and TRBJ1-3; D perhaps matches TRBD1 (6 bases). Germline-derived CDR1 and CDR2 are KGHSH and LQKENI. Trimming pared 3 bases from V and 0 bases from J, leaving 15 bases between. This CDR3 region has 17 residues. CDR3 coding DNA: TGTGCCAGCTCACCCCTGTACCGGGACAACTCTGGAAACACCATATATTTT. Amino acids: CASSPLYRDNSGNTIYF.

This chain links TRBV10-3 with TRBJ2-7; possible D gene TRBD2, 5 bases. This CDR3 is built from 15 residues. V lost 0 bases to trimming and J lost 3 bases, with 12 bases between them. Germline CDR1 reads ENHRY; CDR2 reads SYGVKD. CDR3 region: CAISESTGKNYEQYF. Here the CDR3 DNA reads TGTGCCATCAGTGAGTCGACGGGAAAGAACTACGAGCAGTACTTC.

In its sample, this clone was seen once. V is TRBV11-2 and J is TRBJ2-1; 13 bases map to TRBD2. The ends lost 4 bases at V and 2 bases at J; junction bases unmatched: 2. Per germline, CDR1 SGHAT and CDR2 FQNNGV. This CDR3 contains 16 residues. The CDR3 loop is CASSYGTSGAYNEQFF. The CDR3 nucleotides read TGTGCCAGCAGCTACGGGACTAGCGGGGCCTACAATGAGCAGTTCTTC.